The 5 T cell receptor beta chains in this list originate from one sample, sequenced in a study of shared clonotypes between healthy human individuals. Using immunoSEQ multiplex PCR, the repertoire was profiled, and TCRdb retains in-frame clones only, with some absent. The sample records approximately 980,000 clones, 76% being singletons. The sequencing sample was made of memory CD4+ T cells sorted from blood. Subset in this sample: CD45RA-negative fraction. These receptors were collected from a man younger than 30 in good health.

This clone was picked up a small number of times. CDR3 protein: CASSLIGKETQYF. The CDR3 coding sequence is TGTGCCAGCAGCTTAATCGGGAAAGAGACCCAGTACTTC. This chain joins TRBV5-6 and TRBJ2-5; D is possibly TRBD2 (5 bases). Germline CDR1 is SGHDT and CDR2 is YYEEEE. This CDR3 spans 13 amino acids. V was trimmed by 2 bases and J by 3 bases, leaving 8 bases between them.

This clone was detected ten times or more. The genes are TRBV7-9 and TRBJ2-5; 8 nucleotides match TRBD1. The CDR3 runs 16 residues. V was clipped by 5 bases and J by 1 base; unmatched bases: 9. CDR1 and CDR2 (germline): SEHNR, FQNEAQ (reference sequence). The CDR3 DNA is TGTGCCAGCAGCCCCGGGGCAGGGGGCCTCCAAGAGACCCAGTACTTC. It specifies CASSPGAGGLQETQYF.

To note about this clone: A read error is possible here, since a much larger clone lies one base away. Here the CDR3 reads CASSLQGSGNTIYF. The CDR3 bases are TGTGCCAGCAGCTTACAGGGCTCTGGAAACACCATATATTTT. The chain uses TRBV11-2 and TRBJ1-3; D is perhaps TRBD1 (5 bases). V shed 2 bases and J shed 0 bases, with 5 bases lying between them. Germline V gene lookup returns CDR1 SGHAT and CDR2 FQNNGV. The CDR3 is 14 amino acids.

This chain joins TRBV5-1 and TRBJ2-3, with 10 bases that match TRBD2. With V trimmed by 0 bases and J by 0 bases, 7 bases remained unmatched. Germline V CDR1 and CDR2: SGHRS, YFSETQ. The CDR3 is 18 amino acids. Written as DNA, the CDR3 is TGCGCCAGCAGCTTGGTGGGACTAGCGCGATCTAGCACAGATACGCAGTATTTT. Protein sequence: CASSLVGLARSSTDTQYF.

DNA of the CDR3: TGTGCCAGCAGGGAACAGGGGGGTGTTGAAAAACTGTTTTTT. This translates into CASREQGGVEKLFF. V and J are TRBV28 and TRBJ1-4; 8 bases align to TRBD1. Per germline, CDR1 MDHEN and CDR2 SYDVKM. V shed 6 bases, J shed 7 bases, and the junction held 7 bases outside the gene matches. This CDR3 has 14 residues. Full variable domain (remainder filled in from reference TRBV28 and TRBJ1-4): DVKVTQSSRYLVKRTGEKVFLECVQDMDHENMFWYRQDPGLGLRLIYFSYDVKMKEKGDIPEGYSVSREKKERFSLILESASTNQTSMYLCASREQGGVEKLFFGSGTQLSVL.